This TCR beta chain stems from a study of a mutant IDH1 vaccine in newly diagnosed glioma. Study at large: Earlier treatment was radiotherapy, temozolomide, or both, with most getting both.

A word on this clone: Antigen: not known.

Overall study results and limits: Pseudoprogression seemed unlinked to shifts in top peripheral T cell clonotypes. Vaccine-induced immune responses occurred in approximately 93% of patients.

Time point reported: baseline, week 1 (first vaccination visit). Documented treatment: pre-vaccination baseline after standard-of-care therapy. The astrocytomas were IDH1-mutant, ATRX-negative, and WHO grade 3 or 4. Repertoires were generated with immunoSEQ multiplex PCR, while TCRdb's copy carries only in-frame clones and drops some. The data show tens of thousands of clones, with 80% to 90% seen just once and around 21% held by the top ten. Trimming removed 6 bases from V and 0 bases from J, with 13 bases in between. The germline V gene has CDR1 KGHSH and CDR2 LQKENI. The CDR3 runs to 15 residues. The sample in question was PBMCs, obtained from a glioma patient treated with radiotherapy, temozolomide or both. The chain is built from TRBV18 and TRBJ2-3, with D maybe TRBD2 (6 bases). The receptor's source is a man aged 18 to 30 with glioma. The CDR3 is CASSLSGSSTDTQYF. In nucleotides, the CDR3 is TGTGCCAGCTCTCTTAGCGGATCTAGCACAGATACGCAGTATTTT.